This TCR beta chain was identified during a study of shared clonotypes between healthy human individuals. Clones were sequenced by immunoSEQ multiplex PCR, and TCRdb holds only the in-frame ones, with some missing. The sample shows some 2.1 million clones, roughly 95% of them seen only once. The CDR3 covers 16 residues. Germline V lookup: CDR1 MNHNS, CDR2 SASEGT. Trimming cost V 1 base and J 2 bases; bases outside gene matches: 4. Positive CCR7 selection of CD45RO-negative cells yielded the naive CD8 cells, and terminally differentiated effector memory CD45RA+ cells were excluded. General study results and limits: Rarefaction analysis demonstrated incomplete sorted-subset sequencing notwithstanding large depth. What naive subsets generally showed was a larger estimated richness than memory subsets showed.

This clone appeared a single time. Its antigen is unknown. Material: naive CD8+ T cells sorted from blood. The chain joins TRBV6-1 to TRBJ2-5, with TRBD2 matching over 10 bases. This TCR came from a man in his late teens or twenties in good health. The CDR3 DNA follows: TGTGCCAGCAGTGAAGTAATAGCGGGGGGACAAGAGACCCAGTACTTC. This sequence encodes CASSEVIAGGQETQYF.